This T cell receptor (beta chain) was captured in a study of regulatory T cells in long-lasting Graves disease. V lost 6 bases to trimming and J lost 3 bases; unmatched junction nucleotides: 7. There are 15 residues in the CDR3. From germline, CDR1 is PRHDT and CDR2 FYEKMQ (reference sequence). Comments on this clonotype: Its antigen is not identified.

Study-level results: Persistent Graves' patients had lower TCR diversity than newly diagnosed ones.

Time point noted: newly diagnosed GD, antithyroid drugs for less than 3 months. Following extraction of RNA from PBMCs, that RNA was used to make the TCR library. The authors drew patients from an endocrinology department in Xi'an, China. Building of the TCR beta libraries involved iRepertoire HTBI primers and Arm-PCR of CDR3 regions. TCRdb called the multiplex PCR reads again in MiXCR, with one record for every CDR3 protein. This repertoire shows roughly 500,000 distinct CDR3 sequences, around 12% found once; its top ten account for about 8.9%. A further study also used this sample, focusing on T cells in Graves' hyperthyroidism and ophthalmopathy.

The origin of this receptor is a woman aged 25-40 years with Graves disease. The chain combines TRBV13 with TRBJ1-3; 8 bases map to TRBD1. Sample: peripheral blood mononuclear cells (PBMCs), taken at new diagnosis, from a patient treated with antithyroid drugs. In DNA form, the CDR3 reads TGTGCCAGCAGTTACAGGGGGAACGGTGGAAACACCATATATTTT. It encodes CASSYRGNGGNTIYF.